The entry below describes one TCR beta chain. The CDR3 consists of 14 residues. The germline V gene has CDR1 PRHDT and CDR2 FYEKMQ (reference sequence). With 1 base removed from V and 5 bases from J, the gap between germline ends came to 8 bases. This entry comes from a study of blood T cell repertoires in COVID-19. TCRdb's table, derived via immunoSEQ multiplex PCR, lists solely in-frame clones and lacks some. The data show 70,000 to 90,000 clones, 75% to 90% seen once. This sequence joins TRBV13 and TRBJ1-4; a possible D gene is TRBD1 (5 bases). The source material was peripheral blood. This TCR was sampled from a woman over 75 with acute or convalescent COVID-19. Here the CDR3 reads CASSLDRRNEKLFF. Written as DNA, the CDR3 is TGTGCCAGCAGCTTAGACAGGCGAAATGAAAAACTGTTTTTT.